This T cell receptor (beta chain) was captured in a study of blood T cells in healthy people across ages. The junction had 9 bases not matched to a gene; V was cut back by 0 bases and J by 12 bases. Germline V gene lookup returns CDR1 SGHTA and CDR2 FQGNSA. There are 16 residues in the CDR3. Together with a sample-barcoded 5' primer, a J-beta primer mix was included in a second PCR lasting about 7 to 11 cycles. TCRdb re-analysed the 5' RACE reads in MiXCR, keeping a single row per CDR3 protein. Found here are some 1,800,000 distinct CDR3 sequences, approximately 39% of them singletons; the top ten hold under 30%. Study outcomes and limitations: Underestimates were what the diversity estimates from one million T cells were considered to be. TCR beta diversity correlated strongly with naive T cell percentage. When set beside aged donors, long-lived donors presented more naive CD4+ cells and higher diversity.

As to this clonotype: As yet, its antigen is unknown.

Input material: blood. V gene TRBV7-2 combines with J gene TRBJ2-1; 12 nucleotides match TRBD2. This receptor was obtained from a human donor in good health. CDR3 residues: CASSLASTSGGRAQFF. CDR3 nucleotides: TGTGCCAGCAGCTTAGCGTCGACTAGCGGGGGCCGGGCGCAGTTCTTC.